This T cell receptor (beta chain) was identified during a study of control samples from healthy donors and cancer patients. Some clones are missing from TCRdb's copy, which holds only in-frame ones; the method was immunoSEQ multiplex PCR. There are 150,000 to 200,000 clones in the sample; more than 90% occur only once, and roughly 2% lies in the top ten. The germline V gene encodes CDR1 LNHDA and CDR2 SQIVND (reference sequence). The CDR3 contains 13 residues. Trimming left V 5 bases short and J 4 bases short, with 11 bases between. This receptor was identified in a woman in her 40s in good health. The rearrangement uses TRBV19 and TRBJ1-2; D unresolved. The sample was blood. The chain's CDR3 is CASSYGRSYGYTF. The CDR3 DNA reads as TGTGCCAGTAGTTACGGCAGGTCCTATGGCTACACCTTC.